This T cell receptor beta chain is from a study of cytomegalovirus exposure and HLA in healthy donors. Study background: Counted in an early data release were some 81 million unique TCRs from HLA-typed donors. Study-level findings and limits: HLA alleles were associated with 15,000 to 20,000 TCR beta sequences in a later analysis at 0.05 false discovery rate. With later analysis, a missense DCLRE1C variant became linked to TCR beta V- and J-gene trimming.

Trimming shortened V by 10 bases and J by 4 bases, and 13 bases separated the two germline ends. Germline CDR1 MNHEY, CDR2 SMNVEV (reference sequence). The CDR3 covers 12 residues. Primers for the PCR totalled 60 Vbeta and 13 Jbeta. Profiled with immunoSEQ multiplex PCR; TCRdb holds only in-frame clones, not every one. The sample records 120,000 or so clones, 15% to 20% being singletons. Comments on this clone: The antigen is unknown.

Source material: PBMCs. This TCR came from a female donor in good health and CMV-seropositive. The rearrangement links TRBV27 to TRBJ1-2; perhaps TRBD1 as D (6 bases). This chain's CDR3 is CATSTGSYGYTF. CDR3 in DNA: TGTGCCACCTCTACAGGGAGCTATGGCTACACCTTC.